This T cell receptor beta chain was recorded in a study of blood T cell repertoires in COVID-19. CDR3 length: 14 amino acids. The V gene's germline CDR1 is MNHEY and CDR2 SVGAGI. The V gene lost 6 bases and the J gene lost 4 bases, with 15 bases spanning the gap. Using immunoSEQ multiplex PCR, the repertoire was profiled, and TCRdb retains in-frame clones only, with some absent. The sample holds a few hundred thousand clones, roughly nine tenths seen once. Sequenced sample: peripheral blood. This sequence was found in a man between 18 and 29 years old with active or convalescent COVID-19. This sequence joins TRBV6-5 and TRBJ1-2, with a possible D match to TRBD1 (6 bases). CDR3 amino acids: CASRTRGGSYGYTF. The CDR3 nucleotides read TGTGCCAGCAGAACAAGGGGGGGAAGCTATGGCTACACCTTC.